Each of the 15 T cell receptor beta chains below was sequenced from the same sample in a study of T cells in localized non-small cell lung cancer. TCRdb's table, derived via immunoSEQ multiplex PCR, lists solely in-frame clones and lacks some. The sample yields about 1,500 clones, approximately 26% seen once. Sequenced here: normal lung tissue next to the tumor, sampled before any cancer treatment. The receptors were sampled from a man aged 40 to 70 with stage III lung adenocarcinoma.

This clone was recorded only once. The chain recombines TRBV18 with TRBJ2-5; D gene ambiguous. Germline V gene data show CDR1 as KGHSH and CDR2 as LQKENI. The CDR3 sequence is 16 residues long. Trimming took 3 bases from V and 1 from J, leaving 15 bases between them. This chain's CDR3 is CASSPDTQSLQETQYF. CDR3 DNA: TGTGCCAGCTCACCCGACACACAATCCCTCCAAGAGACCCAGTACTTC.

By its share, this clone is medium-sized. The chain carries TRBV11-3 and TRBJ2-1; D is unclear. V lost 0 bases, J lost 0 bases, and 9 bases lay in between. CDR1 is SGHNT, CDR2 YENEEA, per germline. This CDR3 is 16 amino acids long. The CDR3 DNA reads as TGTGCCAGCAGCTTAGATCCCGAGAGCTCCTACAATGAGCAGTTCTTC. Protein sequence: CASSLDPESSYNEQFF.

The genes are TRBV25-1 and TRBJ2-7; the match to TRBD1 covers 10 bases. The length of the CDR3 is 16 residues. The germline V gene encodes CDR1 MGHDK and CDR2 SYGVNS. Losses at the gene ends were 0 bases for V and 2 bases for J; bases not matched to a gene: 4. In nucleotides, the CDR3 is TGTGCCAGCAGTGAATATGGGACAGGGGCTCCCTACGAGCAGTACTTC. Translation gives CASSEYGTGAPYEQYF.

The chain uses TRBV29-1 and TRBJ1-3; D uncertain. CDR3 size: 13 residues. Trimming left V 7 bases short and J 1 base short, with 11 bases between. Germline CDR1 and CDR2: SQVTM and ANQGSEA. This CDR3 reads CSGSISSGNTIYF. CDR3 nucleotides: TGCAGCGGATCAATTAGTTCTGGAAACACCATATATTTT. Filled out from reference TRBV29-1 and TRBJ1-3, the complete variable domain reads SAVISQKPSRDICQRGTSLTIQCQVDSQVTMMFWYRQQPGQSLTLIATANQGSEATYESGFVIDKFPISRPNLTFSTLTVSNMSPEDSSIYLCSGSISSGNTIYFGEGSWLTVV.

V gene TRBV19 combines with J gene TRBJ2-2, with TRBD1 matching 7 bases. V shed 8 bases and J 7 bases; nucleotides not matched to a gene: 13. Looked up from germline, CDR1 is LNHDA and CDR2 is SQIVND (reference sequence). This CDR3 is 15 amino acids long. The CDR3 bases are TGTGCCAGTGGCCTGCTGACAGGGTCGAACGGGGAGCTGTTTTTT. Translated, it gives CASGLLTGSNGELFF.

The chain carries TRBV11-3 and TRBJ2-3, with a tentative D call TRBD2 (6 bases). The CDR3 covers 16 residues. The ends were cut back, 3 bases at V and 2 bases at J, with 15 bases in the middle. Germline-derived CDR1 and CDR2 are SGHNT and YENEEA. CDR3 residues: CASSLAGRSVTDTQYF. The CDR3 DNA sequence: TGTGCCAGCAGCTTGGCGGGGAGATCAGTCACAGATACGCAGTATTTT.

The chain links TRBV11-3 to TRBJ2-2, with D tentatively TRBD2 (6 bases). V was shortened by 4 bases and J by 8 bases, with 26 bases between the two germline ends. CDR3 length equals 18 residues. Germline loops: CDR1 SGHNT, CDR2 YENEEA. The CDR3 sequence is CASSSHLRDFKGVGELFF. CDR3 in DNA: TGTGCCAGCAGCTCCCACCTCCGGGACTTCAAAGGTGTGGGGGAGCTGTTTTTT.

This clone was counted between two and nine times. This chain joins TRBV28 and TRBJ2-1, with D possibly matching TRBD2 (7 bases). The germline gives CDR1 MDHEN, CDR2 SYDVKM. The ends were cut back, 6 bases at V and 0 bases at J, with 15 bases in the middle. The CDR3 is 16 residues long. The CDR3 is CASSPGGGGSYNEQFF. The CDR3 coding sequence is TGTGCCAGCAGCCCCGGGGGAGGGGGCTCCTACAATGAGCAGTTCTTC.

In this sample, this clone turned up once. J is TRBJ2-7 and V is TRBV19, with D perhaps TRBD1 or TRBD2 (5 bases each). The CDR3 is 13 residues long. The germline V gene has CDR1 LNHDA and CDR2 SQIVND (reference sequence). V lost 5 bases, J lost 4 bases, and 12 bases lay in between. The CDR3 loop is CASSRDETYEQYF. The CDR3 nucleotides read TGTGCCAGTAGTCGGGACGAGACATACGAGCAGTACTTC.

This clone occurred a few times. J is TRBJ2-3 and V is TRBV11-3, with D possibly called TRBD1 or TRBD2 (6 bases each). Per the germline V gene, CDR1 is SGHNT and CDR2 is YENEEA. CDR3 length: 16 residues. V lost 5 bases, J lost 0 bases, and 15 bases lay in between. CDR3 region: CASSPGDTSSTDTQYF. CDR3 nucleotides: TGTGCCAGCAGCCCGGGGGACACCTCTAGCACAGATACGCAGTATTTT.

This clone is large. The chain combines TRBV6-8 with TRBJ2-1; D is possibly TRBD2 (6 bases). The length of the CDR3 is 15 residues. In germline, CDR1 is MNHGY, CDR2 SAAAGT. The V end lost 1 base, the J end lost 2 bases, and 9 bases lay between the germline ends. The CDR3 region has the DNA TGTGCCAGCAGTTACTTGGGCGGGGCCTACAATGAGCAGTTCTTC. Its translation is CASSYLGGAYNEQFF.

This clone has only a few counts. The V gene is TRBV29-1, the J gene TRBJ1-2, with D unclear. This CDR3 contains 12 residues. V shed 7 bases and J shed 4 bases, with 13 bases lying between them. Germline V CDR1 and CDR2: SQVTM, ANQGSEA. The CDR3 DNA follows: TGCAGCGCCACACCCGATAGCTATGGCTACACCTTC. The encoded protein is CSATPDSYGYTF. Full variable domain (rest looked up from reference TRBV29-1 and TRBJ1-2): SAVISQKPSRDICQRGTSLTIQCQVDSQVTMMFWYRQQPGQSLTLIATANQGSEATYESGFVIDKFPISRPNLTFSTLTVSNMSPEDSSIYLCSATPDSYGYTFGSGTRLTVV.

The chain recombines TRBV12-5 with TRBJ2-5; 9 positions agree with TRBD2. J was trimmed by 2 bases and V by 6 bases; bases with no gene match: 7. The germline gives CDR1 LGHNT, CDR2 FRNRAP. This CDR3 contains 15 residues. In DNA form, the CDR3 reads TGTGCTAGTGGGAAGGGGACTAGCTTACAAGAGACCCAGTACTTC. The encoded protein is CASGKGTSLQETQYF.

This clone was seen only a few times. The rearrangement joins TRBV6-7 to TRBJ2-7, with 10 bases fitting TRBD1. TRBV6-7 is annotated as an ORF whose role is uncertain. CDR3 length equals 14 residues. The J segment lost 4 bases and the V segment lost 4 bases, leaving 4 bases of the junction unmatched. In DNA, the CDR3 is TGTGCCAGCAGTTGGGACAGGGGACCGTACGAGCAGTACGTC. Translation: CASSWDRGPYEQYV.

This clone was counted a few times. V and J are TRBV9 and TRBJ2-2; D is ambiguous. The CDR3 sequence is 17 residues long. Germline V gene lookup returns CDR1 SGDLS and CDR2 YYNGEE. Trimming removed 5 bases at V and 0 bases at J, with 17 bases between. The CDR3 protein is CASSSPAYGPNTGELFF. The CDR3 coding sequence is TGTGCCAGCAGTTCCCCGGCTTACGGACCGAACACCGGGGAGCTGTTTTTT.